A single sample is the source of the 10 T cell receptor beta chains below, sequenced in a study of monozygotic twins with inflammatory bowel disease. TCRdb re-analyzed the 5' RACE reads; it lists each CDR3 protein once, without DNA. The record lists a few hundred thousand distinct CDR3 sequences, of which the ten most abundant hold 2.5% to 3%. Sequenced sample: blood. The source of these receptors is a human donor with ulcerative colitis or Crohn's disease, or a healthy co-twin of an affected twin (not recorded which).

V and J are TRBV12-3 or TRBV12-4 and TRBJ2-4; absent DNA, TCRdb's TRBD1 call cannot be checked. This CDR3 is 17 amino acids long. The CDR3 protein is CASSLGSPGTAKNIQYF.

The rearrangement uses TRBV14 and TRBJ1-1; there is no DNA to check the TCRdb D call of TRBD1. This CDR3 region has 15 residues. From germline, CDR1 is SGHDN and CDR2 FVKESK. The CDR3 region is CASSQRGVMNTEAFF.

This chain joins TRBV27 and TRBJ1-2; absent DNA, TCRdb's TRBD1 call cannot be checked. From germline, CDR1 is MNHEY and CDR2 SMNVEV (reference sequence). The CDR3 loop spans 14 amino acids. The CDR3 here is CASRRSQGARGYTF.

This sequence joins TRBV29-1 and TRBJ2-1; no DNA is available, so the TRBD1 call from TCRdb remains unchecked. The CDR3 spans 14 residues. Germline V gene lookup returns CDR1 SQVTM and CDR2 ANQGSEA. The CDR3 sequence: CSVSGVIDYNEQFF.

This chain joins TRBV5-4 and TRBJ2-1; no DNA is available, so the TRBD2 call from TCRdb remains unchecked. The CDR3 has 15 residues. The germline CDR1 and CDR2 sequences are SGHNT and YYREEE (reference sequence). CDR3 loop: CASSLGSRGGNEQFF.

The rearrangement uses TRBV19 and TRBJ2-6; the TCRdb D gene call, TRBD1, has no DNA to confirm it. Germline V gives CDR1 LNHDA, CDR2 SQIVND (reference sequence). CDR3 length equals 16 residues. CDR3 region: CASSITGGSGANVLTF.

Here the CDR3 reads CSVSQGAGNTEAFF. This chain links TRBV29-1 with TRBJ1-1; the TCRdb call, TRBD1, lacks DNA for checking. CDR1 is SQVTM, CDR2 ANQGSEA, per germline. This CDR3 has 14 residues.

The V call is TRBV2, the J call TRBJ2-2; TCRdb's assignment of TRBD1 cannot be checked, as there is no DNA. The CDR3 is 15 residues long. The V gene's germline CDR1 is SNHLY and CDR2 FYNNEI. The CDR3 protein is CASNRDRPNTGELFF.

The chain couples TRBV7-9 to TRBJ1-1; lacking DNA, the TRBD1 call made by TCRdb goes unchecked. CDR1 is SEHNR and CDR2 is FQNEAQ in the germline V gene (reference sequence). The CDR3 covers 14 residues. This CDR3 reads CASSPPGGDTEAFF.

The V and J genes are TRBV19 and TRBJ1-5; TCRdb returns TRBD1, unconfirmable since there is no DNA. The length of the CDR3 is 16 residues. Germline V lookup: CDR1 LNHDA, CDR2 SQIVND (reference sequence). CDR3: CASSIERGSANQPQHF.